This T cell receptor (beta chain) appears in the sequencing data of a study of T cell repertoires in ileal Crohn's disease. Across the whole study: Biopsies of the neoterminal ileum at postoperative colonoscopy form M6 samples.

This CDR3 spans 15 amino acids. Germline-derived CDR1 and CDR2 are MRHNA and SNTAGT. After removal of 6 bases from V and 0 bases from J, the junction contained 4 bases not matched to a gene. Time point given: neoterminal ileum biopsy at postoperative endoscopy, about 6 months after surgery. Comments on this clone: The target antigen is unknown.

General study points: Endoscopy was done a median around 7.5 months after surgery.

Assay used: immunoSEQ multiplex PCR; TCRdb lists only in-frame clones, some missing. The sample shows some 14,000 clones, just under 80% of them seen only once. The sequenced sample was ileal tissue. This clonotype was sampled from an adult with Crohn's disease. J is TRBJ1-2 and V is TRBV6-4; TRBD1 matches at 10 bases. DNA of the CDR3: TGTGCCAGCAGCCGGGACAGGGGTGCTAACTATGGCTACACCTTC. This translates into CASSRDRGANYGYTF.